The 21 T cell receptor beta chains in this list originate from one sample, sequenced in a study of T cells in Graves' hyperthyroidism and ophthalmopathy. Researchers took RNA transcripts and amplified the TCR beta CDR3 regions from them. First-round RT-PCR of the TCR CDR3 relied on the HTBI primer set. TCRdb ran MiXCR on the multiplex PCR reads and lists one entry per CDR3 protein. The data hold a few hundred thousand distinct CDR3 sequences, with about a sixth observed a single time. The sequenced sample consisted of blood. The receptors come from a woman in her twenties or thirties with Graves' hyperthyroidism.

At least ten counts were recorded for this clonotype. CDR3 bases: TGTGCCAGCAGTGTCCGGACTAGCGGGAACTACGAGCAGTACTTC. Its translation is CASSVRTSGNYEQYF. The chain has TRBV2 and TRBJ2-7; 12 positions match TRBD2. Germline assignment: CDR1 SNHLY and CDR2 FYNNEI. V shed 4 bases, J shed 3 bases, and the junction held 4 bases outside the gene matches. The CDR3 length is 15 residues.

In this sample, this clonotype turned up many times. The CDR3 loop is CASSQGSLDEQFF. Written as DNA, the CDR3 is TGTGCCAGCAGCCAAGGTTCTCTCGACGAGCAGTTCTTC. The chain couples TRBV14 to TRBJ2-1; D unclear. The germline V gene has CDR1 SGHDN and CDR2 FVKESK. The CDR3 length is 13 residues. V was shortened by 1 base and J by 10 bases, with 11 bases between the two germline ends.

This chain joins TRBV5-1 and TRBJ2-1, with 9 bases that match TRBD2. The CDR3 runs 14 residues. Unmatched junction bases numbered 5, after V lost 1 base and J lost 9 bases. Germline V lookup: CDR1 SGHRS, CDR2 YFSETQ. The CDR3 coding sequence is TGCGCCAGCAGCTTGACGGCGGGGGGGGGTGAGCAGTTCTTC. Encoded protein: CASSLTAGGGEQFF.

This clonotype was seen a handful of times. The gene calls are TRBV19 and TRBJ1-1; D gene ambiguous. CDR3 length: 14 residues. V was pared by 3 bases and J by 4 bases, with 12 bases between. Germline V CDR1 and CDR2: LNHDA, SQIVND (reference sequence). The CDR3 DNA sequence: TGTGCCAGTAGTATCTACGGGAGGTCCACTGAAGCTTTCTTT. Translating gives CASSIYGRSTEAFF. The variable domain in full, with the rest retrieved from reference TRBV19 and TRBJ1-1, is DGGITQSPKYLFRKEGQNVTLSCEQNLNHDAMYWYRQDPGQGLRLIYYSQIVNDFQKGDIAEGYSVSREKKESFPLTVTSAQKNPTAFYLCASSIYGRSTEAFFGQGTRLTVV.

This clonotype was counted at least ten times. The chain employs TRBV11-2 and TRBJ2-7; no definite D call. The germline V and J ends were trimmed by 6 bases and 2 bases, with 11 bases remaining between them. This CDR3 spans 13 amino acids. Germline CDR1 is SGHAT and CDR2 is FQNNGV. The CDR3 is CASSSLAAYEQYF. As DNA, the CDR3 is TGTGCCAGCAGTTCACTGGCGGCCTACGAGCAGTACTTC.

This clonotype was seen repeatedly, ten times or more. The V call is TRBV2, the J call TRBJ1-5; D uncertain. The V end was cut by 9 bases, the J end by 2 bases, with 14 bases between. The V gene's germline CDR1 is SNHLY and CDR2 FYNNEI. The length of the CDR3 is 14 residues. The CDR3: CASWGGPRNQPQHF. The CDR3, as DNA: TGTGCCAGTTGGGGTGGGCCGCGCAATCAGCCCCAGCATTTT.

This clonotype has at least ten counts. The rearrangement links TRBV30 to TRBJ2-1; TRBD2 matches 7 bases. Trimming at V came to 4 bases and at J to 3 bases, leaving 6 bases not matched to a gene. The CDR3 loop spans 14 amino acids. CDR1 and CDR2 from the germline V gene are GTSNPN and SVGIG (reference sequence). As DNA, the CDR3 is TGTGCCTGGACACGGACTAGATACTACAATGAGCAGTTCTTC. Its translation: CAWTRTRYYNEQFF. The complete variable domain, with remaining parts taken from reference TRBV30 and TRBJ2-1, reads SQTIHQWPATLVQPVGSPLSLECTVEGTSNPNLYWYRQAAGRGLQLLFYSVGIGQISSEVPQNLSASRPQDRQFILSSKKLLLSDSGFYLCAWTRTRYYNEQFFGPGTRLTVL.

This clonotype came up a few times. A junction boundary mismatches the germline segment, possibly from a read error. This chain joins TRBV30 and TRBJ1-5; maybe TRBD1 (5 bases). CDR3 length: 13 residues. Per germline, CDR1 GTSNPN and CDR2 SVGIG (reference sequence). CDR3 protein: CARGGDSNQPQHF. CDR3 nucleotide sequence: TGCGCGCGGGGGGGAGACTCTAATCAGCCCCAGCATTTT.

This clonotype was recorded a few times. The chain uses TRBV27 and TRBJ2-1, with D uncertain. Trimming took off 6 bases at V and 2 bases at J, with 14 bases between the two ends. Germline V gene data show CDR1 as MNHEY and CDR2 as SMNVEV (reference sequence). The CDR3 consists of 15 residues. CDR3 coding DNA: TGTGCCAGCAGCCTCCTTCGCGCCACCTACAATGAGCAGTTCTTC. As protein: CASSLLRATYNEQFF.

The table lists this clonotype with many counts. The genes are TRBV30 and TRBJ2-1; perhaps TRBD2 as D (5 bases). Germline V gene data show CDR1 as GTSNPN and CDR2 as SVGIG (reference sequence). CDR3 length: 14 residues. Trimming stripped 3 bases from V and 5 bases from J, with 14 bases between. CDR3 region: CAWSLRRSHNEQFF. CDR3 DNA: TGTGCCTGGAGCCTTAGGAGGTCCCACAATGAGCAGTTCTTC. The full variable domain, with the rest looked up from reference TRBV30 and TRBJ2-1, is SQTIHQWPATLVQPVGSPLSLECTVEGTSNPNLYWYRQAAGRGLQLLFYSVGIGQISSEVPQNLSASRPQDRQFILSSKKLLLSDSGFYLCAWSLRRSHNEQFFGPGTRLTVL.

This clonotype has at least ten counts. The chain carries TRBV11-2 and TRBJ1-2, with D unresolved. Trimming stripped 0 bases from V and 6 bases from J, with 11 bases between. The germline CDR1 and CDR2 sequences are SGHAT and FQNNGV. CDR3 length: 14 amino acids. In nucleotides, the CDR3 is TGTGCCAGCAGCTTAGAGCTCGACGGTAATGGCTACACCTTC. Translation: CASSLELDGNGYTF.

This clonotype appeared many times. This chain's CDR3 is CASSQAGLAPTQQFF. The CDR3 DNA is TGTGCCAGCAGCCAAGCGGGACTAGCGCCGACCCAGCAGTTCTTC. The rearrangement links TRBV3-1 to TRBJ2-1; 10 bases are a match to TRBD2. V gave up 1 base and J gave up 11 bases; unmatched junction bases: 8. In germline, CDR1 is LGHDT, CDR2 YNNKEL (reference sequence). CDR3 length: 15 residues.

This clonotype was recorded a few times. Just one base apart from a much larger clone, this may be a read error. The V call is TRBV30, the J call TRBJ2-1; D might be TRBD2 (7 bases). This CDR3 has 15 residues. The germline gives CDR1 GTSNPN, CDR2 SVGIG (reference sequence). This chain's CDR3 is CACYRDYSSYNEQLF. In nucleotides, the CDR3 is TGTGCCTGCTACAGGGACTATAGCTCCTACAATGAGCAGCTCTTC.

The gene calls are TRBV9 and TRBJ2-2; TRBD2 matches 9 bases. Losses at the gene ends were 3 bases for V and 6 bases for J; bases not matched to a gene: 6. The CDR3 totals 15 residues. Per germline, CDR1 SGDLS and CDR2 YYNGEE. CDR3: CASSDSGSVAGELFF. The CDR3 region has the DNA TGTGCCAGCAGCGATAGCGGGAGTGTGGCCGGGGAGCTGTTTTTT.

This clonotype has a count of ten or more. The chain recombines TRBV7-8 with TRBJ2-1; 8 nucleotides align to TRBD1. This CDR3 is built from 19 residues. The trim removed 3 bases at V and 0 bases at J, leaving 13 bases unmatched. CDR1 and CDR2 (germline): SGHVS, FQNEAQ. CDR3 in amino acids: CASSLGRGPDHSSYNEQFF. CDR3 nucleotides: TGTGCCAGCAGCTTGGGCAGGGGGCCCGACCATAGCTCCTACAATGAGCAGTTCTTC.

V is TRBV29-1 and J is TRBJ2-1; 10 bases fit TRBD2. After removal of 3 bases from V and 6 bases from J, the junction contained 5 bases not matched to a gene. The CDR3 loop spans 14 amino acids. Germline assignment: CDR1 SQVTM and CDR2 ANQGSEA. CDR3 in amino acids: CSVDSLAGINEQFF. CDR3 nucleotide sequence: TGCAGCGTTGATTCACTAGCGGGAATCAATGAGCAGTTCTTC.

In its sample, this clonotype was seen many times. The V gene is TRBV3-1, the J gene TRBJ2-2; D perhaps matches TRBD2 (5 bases). Germline CDR1 reads LGHDT; CDR2 reads YNNKEL (reference sequence). The CDR3 has 15 residues. The V end was cut by 4 bases, the J end by 1 base, with 10 bases between. In nucleotides, the CDR3 is TGTGCCAGCAGCCTCGGGATCGGGAACACCGGGGAGCTGTTTTTT. Protein sequence: CASSLGIGNTGELFF. The full variable domain, in which reference TRBV3-1 and TRBJ2-2 provide the parts outside the CDR3, is DTAVSQTPKYLVTQMGNDKSIKCEQNLGHDTMYWYKQDSKKFLKIMFSYNNKELIINETVPNRFSPKSPDKAHLNLHINSLELGDSAVYFCASSLGIGNTGELFFGEGSRLTVL.

The V call is TRBV4-1, the J call TRBJ2-7, with D possibly matching TRBD1 (6 bases). This CDR3 region has 15 residues. Trimming left V 4 bases short and J 2 bases short, with 15 bases between. Germline loops: CDR1 MGHRA, CDR2 YSYEKL. CDR3 nucleotides: TGCGCCAGCAGCCTTCTCGGGACAAAAACCTACGAGCAGTACTTC. Its translation is CASSLLGTKTYEQYF.

The chain couples TRBV5-5 to TRBJ1-2; maybe TRBD1 (5 bases). Trimming took off 1 base at V and 4 bases at J, with 11 bases between the two ends. From germline, CDR1 is SGHKS and CDR2 YYEKEE (reference sequence). The CDR3 spans 14 residues. The DNA of the CDR3 is TGTGCCAGCAGCTTGATACAGGCAAGCTATGGCTACACCTTC. Translated: CASSLIQASYGYTF.

The chain links TRBV5-1 to TRBJ2-7; possibly TRBD1 for D (5 bases). With 2 bases removed from V and 4 bases from J, the gap between germline ends came to 13 bases. This CDR3 comprises 14 residues. Germline V gene sequence: CDR1 SGHRS, CDR2 YFSETQ. CDR3: CASSLGATTYEQYF. CDR3 nucleotide sequence: TGCGCCAGCAGCTTAGGGGCTACCACATACGAGCAGTACTTC.

This clonotype was recorded at least ten times. The J gene is TRBJ2-7, the V gene TRBV28; 7 nucleotides match TRBD1. The CDR3 has 16 amino acids. The V gene's germline CDR1 is MDHEN and CDR2 SYDVKM. V shed 2 bases and J 3 bases; nucleotides not matched to a gene: 10. This CDR3 reads CASSLGTAKSDYEQYF. CDR3 bases: TGTGCCAGCAGTTTAGGGACAGCTAAGTCTGACTACGAGCAGTACTTC.